These 3 T cell receptor beta chains share one sample of origin, sequenced in a study of cytomegalovirus exposure and HLA in healthy donors. PCR primers comprised 60 Vbeta and 13 Jbeta primers. Using immunoSEQ multiplex PCR, the repertoire was profiled, and TCRdb retains in-frame clones only, with some absent. In the table there are about 110,000 clones, around 85% of which are singletons. Sequencing input: PBMCs. The receptor set was obtained from a man aged 60-69 years in good health and CMV-seronegative.

The rearrangement links TRBV30 to TRBJ2-7, with TRBD2 identical over 7 bases. Germline CDR1 is GTSNPN and CDR2 is SVGIG (reference sequence). The CDR3 is 15 residues long. With 0 bases clipped from V and 2 bases from J, the junction kept 7 bases outside the gene matches. CDR3: CAWSVGAGVAYEQYF. The DNA of the CDR3 is TGTGCCTGGAGTGTTGGGGCGGGGGTAGCCTACGAGCAGTACTTC. Supplemented by reference TRBV30 and TRBJ2-7, the full variable domain reads SQTIHQWPATLVQPVGSPLSLECTVEGTSNPNLYWYRQAAGRGLQLLFYSVGIGQISSEVPQNLSASRPQDRQFILSSKKLLLSDSGFYLCAWSVGAGVAYEQYFGPGTRLTVT.

The sample holds one count of this clone. The chain joins TRBV7-2 to TRBJ2-5; 7 bases map to TRBD2. CDR1 is SGHTA and CDR2 is FQGNSA in the germline V gene. Germline trimming cut 7 bases from V and 4 bases from J; bases unmatched to any gene: 6. The CDR3 has 13 residues. The CDR3, as DNA: TGTGCCAGCACCCGGGGGGTTCCAGAGACCCAGTACTTC. It encodes CASTRGVPETQYF.

The CDR3 bases are TGTGCCAGCAGTGAAGGGACAGGGAGCACAGATACGCAGTATTTT. Its translation is CASSEGTGSTDTQYF. The chain carries TRBV2 and TRBJ2-3, with 8 bases lining up with TRBD1. CDR3 length: 15 amino acids. Trimming took 1 base from V and 0 from J; bases not matched to a gene: 0. Germline CDR1 is SNHLY and CDR2 is FYNNEI.